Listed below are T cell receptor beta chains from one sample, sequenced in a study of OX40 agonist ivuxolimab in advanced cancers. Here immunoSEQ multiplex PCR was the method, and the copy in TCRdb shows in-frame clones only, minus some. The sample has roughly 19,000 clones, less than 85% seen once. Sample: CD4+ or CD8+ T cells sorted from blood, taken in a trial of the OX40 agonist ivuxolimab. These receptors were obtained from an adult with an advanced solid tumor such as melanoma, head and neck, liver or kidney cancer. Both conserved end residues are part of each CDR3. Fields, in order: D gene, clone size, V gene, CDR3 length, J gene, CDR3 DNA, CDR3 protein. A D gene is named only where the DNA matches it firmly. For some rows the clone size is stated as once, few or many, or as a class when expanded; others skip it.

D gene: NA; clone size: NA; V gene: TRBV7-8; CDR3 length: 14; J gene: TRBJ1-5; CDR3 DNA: TGTGCCAGCAGCTTAGGACAGCCCAATCAGCCCCAGCATTTT; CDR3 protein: CASSLGQPNQPQHF
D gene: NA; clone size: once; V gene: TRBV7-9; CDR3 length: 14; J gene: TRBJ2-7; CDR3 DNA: TGTGCCAGCAGCTTATTACCCACCTCCTACGAGCAGTACTTC; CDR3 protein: CASSLLPTSYEQYF
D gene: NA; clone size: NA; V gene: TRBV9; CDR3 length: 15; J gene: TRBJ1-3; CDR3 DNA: TGTGCCAGCAGCGTAGGCCCCGGACCTGGAAACACCATATATTTT; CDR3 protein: CASSVGPGPGNTIYF
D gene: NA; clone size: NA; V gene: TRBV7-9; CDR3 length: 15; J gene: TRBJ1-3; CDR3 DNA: TGTGCCAGCAGCTTTGAGGGAGCAAATGGAAACACCATATATTTT; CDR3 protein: CASSFEGANGNTIYF
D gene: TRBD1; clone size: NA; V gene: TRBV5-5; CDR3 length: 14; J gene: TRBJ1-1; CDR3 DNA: TGTGCCAGCAGCCTTTTGGACAGGGGCACTGAAGCTTTCTTT; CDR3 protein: CASSLLDRGTEAFF
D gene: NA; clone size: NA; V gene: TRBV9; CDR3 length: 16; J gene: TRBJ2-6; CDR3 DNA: TGTGCCAGCAGCGTAGCTCCAGCCCTCGGGGCCAACGTCCTGACTTTC; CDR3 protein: CASSVAPALGANVLTF
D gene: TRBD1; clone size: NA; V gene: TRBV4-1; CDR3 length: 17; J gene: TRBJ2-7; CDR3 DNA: TGCGCCAGCAGCCAAGGCCCACAGGGGGCCTTCTCCTACGAGCAGTACTTC; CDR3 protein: CASSQGPQGAFSYEQYF
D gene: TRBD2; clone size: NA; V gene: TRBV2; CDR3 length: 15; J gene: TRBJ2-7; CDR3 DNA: TGTGCCAGCAGTCTCGGAATAGCGGGAGGGGACGAGCAGTACTTC; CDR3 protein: CASSLGIAGGDEQYF
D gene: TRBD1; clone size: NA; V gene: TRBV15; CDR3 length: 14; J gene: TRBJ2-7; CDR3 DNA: TGTGCCACCAGCCACCGGGACAGGGGGTACGAGCAGTACTTC; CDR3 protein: CATSHRDRGYEQYF
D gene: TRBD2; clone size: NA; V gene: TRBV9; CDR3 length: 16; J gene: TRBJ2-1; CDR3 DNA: TGTGCCAGCAGCGTAGAGGAGGGAGGGTCCTACAATGAGCAGTTCTTC; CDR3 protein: CASSVEEGGSYNEQFF
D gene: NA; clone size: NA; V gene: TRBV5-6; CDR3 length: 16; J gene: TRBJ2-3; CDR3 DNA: TGTGCCAGCAGCTTCGGCGGGAAATACAGCACAGATACGCAGTATTTT; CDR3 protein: CASSFGGKYSTDTQYF
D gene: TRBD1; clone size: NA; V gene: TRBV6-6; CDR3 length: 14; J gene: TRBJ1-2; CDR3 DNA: TGTGCCAGCAGTTACGGGTGGACAGGGGATGGCTACACCTTC; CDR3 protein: CASSYGWTGDGYTF
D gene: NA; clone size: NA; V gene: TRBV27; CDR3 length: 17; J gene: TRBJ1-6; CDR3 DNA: TGTGCCAGCAGTTTTGTGGGGCATGACTCCTATAATTCACCCCTCCACTTT; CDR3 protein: CASSFVGHDSYNSPLHF
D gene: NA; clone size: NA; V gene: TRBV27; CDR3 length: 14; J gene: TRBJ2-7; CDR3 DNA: TGTGCCAGCAGTTTGTCAGGGGGGACCTACGAGCAGTACTTC; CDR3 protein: CASSLSGGTYEQYF
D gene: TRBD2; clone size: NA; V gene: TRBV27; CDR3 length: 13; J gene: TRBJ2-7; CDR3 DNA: TGTGCCAGCAGTTTAGGGACTAGCGGGCTACAGTACTTC; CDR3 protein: CASSLGTSGLQYF
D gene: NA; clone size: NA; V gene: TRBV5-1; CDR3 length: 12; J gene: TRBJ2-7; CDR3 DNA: TGCGCCAGCAGCTTTGGGGGCTACGAGCAGTACTTC; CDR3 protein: CASSFGGYEQYF
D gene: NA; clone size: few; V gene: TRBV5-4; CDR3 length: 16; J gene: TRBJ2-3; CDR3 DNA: TGTGCCAGCAGCTACAAACCGGGACTTGGCACAGATACGCAGTATTTT; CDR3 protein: CASSYKPGLGTDTQYF
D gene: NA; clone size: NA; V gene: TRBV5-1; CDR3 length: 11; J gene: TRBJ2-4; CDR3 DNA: TGCGCCAGCAGCTATGGGGAGGTTCAGTACTTC; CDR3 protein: CASSYGEVQYF
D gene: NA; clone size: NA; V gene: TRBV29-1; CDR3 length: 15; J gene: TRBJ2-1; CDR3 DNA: TGCAGCGTTCCGGGTCGGTCAGACCCCTACAATGAGCAGTTCTTC; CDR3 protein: CSVPGRSDPYNEQFF
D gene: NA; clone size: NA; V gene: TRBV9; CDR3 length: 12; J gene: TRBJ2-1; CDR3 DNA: TGTGCCAGCAGCGGGTACTACAATGAGCAGTTCTTC; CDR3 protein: CASSGYYNEQFF
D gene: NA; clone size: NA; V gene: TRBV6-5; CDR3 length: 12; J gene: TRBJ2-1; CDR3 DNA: TGTGCCAGCGGGAGCTCCTACAATGAGCAGTTCTTC; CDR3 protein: CASGSSYNEQFF
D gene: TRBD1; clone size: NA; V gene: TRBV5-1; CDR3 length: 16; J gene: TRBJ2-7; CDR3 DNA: TGCGCCAGCAGCTTAGGGGGACAGTTGAGCTCCTACGAGCAGTACTTC; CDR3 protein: CASSLGGQLSSYEQYF
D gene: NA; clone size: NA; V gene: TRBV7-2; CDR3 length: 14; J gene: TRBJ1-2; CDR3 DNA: TGTGCCAGCAGCGGGTCGGGGCAGCGATATGGCTACACCTTC; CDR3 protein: CASSGSGQRYGYTF
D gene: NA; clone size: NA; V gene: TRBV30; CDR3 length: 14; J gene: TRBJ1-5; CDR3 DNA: TGTGCCTGGAGTCCGGGGGGTAGCAATCAGCCCCAGCATTTT; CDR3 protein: CAWSPGGSNQPQHF
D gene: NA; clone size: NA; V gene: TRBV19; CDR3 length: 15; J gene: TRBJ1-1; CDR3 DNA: TGTGCCAGTAGTGGCCGGACGACAGTGAACACTGAAGCTTTCTTT; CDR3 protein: CASSGRTTVNTEAFF
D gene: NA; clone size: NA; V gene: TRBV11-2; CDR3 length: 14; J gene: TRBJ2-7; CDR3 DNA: TGTGCCAGCAGCCCCCCTACTAGTCTCTACGAGCAGTACTTC; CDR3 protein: CASSPPTSLYEQYF
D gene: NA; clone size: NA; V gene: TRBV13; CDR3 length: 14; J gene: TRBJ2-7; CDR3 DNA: TGTGCCAGCAGCTTAGGTGCGTCTTCCTACGAGCAGTACTTC; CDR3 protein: CASSLGASSYEQYF
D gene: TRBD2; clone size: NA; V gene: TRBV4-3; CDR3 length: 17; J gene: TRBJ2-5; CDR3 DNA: TGCGCCAGCAGCCAAGATTGGTCTAGCGGGGGGGTTGGGACCCAGTACTTC; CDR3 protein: CASSQDWSSGGVGTQYF
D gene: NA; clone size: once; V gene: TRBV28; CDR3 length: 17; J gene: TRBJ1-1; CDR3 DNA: TGTGCCACCACTCGGTTCCTAGCTGGGTCGACGGACACTGAAGCTTTCTTT; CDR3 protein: CATTRFLAGSTDTEAFF
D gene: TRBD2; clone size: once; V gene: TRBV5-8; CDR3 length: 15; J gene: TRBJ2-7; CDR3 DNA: TGTGCCAGCAGCCCCTTCGTCCTAGCGGGCTACGAGCAGTACTTC; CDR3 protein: CASSPFVLAGYEQYF
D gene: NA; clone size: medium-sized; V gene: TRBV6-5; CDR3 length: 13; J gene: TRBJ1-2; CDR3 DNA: TGTGCCAGCAGTCCTGACCACAGATACGGCTACACCTTC; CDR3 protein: CASSPDHRYGYTF
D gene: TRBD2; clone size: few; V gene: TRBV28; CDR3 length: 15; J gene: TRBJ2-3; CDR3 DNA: TGTGCCAGCAGATGGACTAGCGGGAGAAGTTATACGCAGTATTTT; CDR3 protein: CASRWTSGRSYTQYF
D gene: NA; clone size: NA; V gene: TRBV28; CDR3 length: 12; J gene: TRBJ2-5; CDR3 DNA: TGTGCCAGCAGTTGGGGGCCGGAGACCCAGTACTTC; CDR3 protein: CASSWGPETQYF
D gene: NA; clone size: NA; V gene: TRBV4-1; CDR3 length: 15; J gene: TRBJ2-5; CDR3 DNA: TGCGCCAGCAGCCAAATATGGGGGCTGGTGGAGACCCAGTACTTC; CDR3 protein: CASSQIWGLVETQYF
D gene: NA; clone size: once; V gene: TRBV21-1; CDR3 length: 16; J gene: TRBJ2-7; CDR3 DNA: TGTGCCAGCAGCCACCCCCCGGGACAGGGGTTCTACGAGCAGTACTTC; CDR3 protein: CASSHPPGQGFYEQYF
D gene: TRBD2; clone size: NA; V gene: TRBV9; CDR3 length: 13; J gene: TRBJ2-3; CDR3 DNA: TGTGCCAGCAACTCGGGGGGGCCAGATACGCAGTATTTT; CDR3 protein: CASNSGGPDTQYF
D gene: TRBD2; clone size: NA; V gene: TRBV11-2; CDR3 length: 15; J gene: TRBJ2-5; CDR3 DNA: TGTGCCAGCAGCTTCGGGGTAGCGGGGCAAGAGACCCAGTACTTC; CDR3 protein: CASSFGVAGQETQYF
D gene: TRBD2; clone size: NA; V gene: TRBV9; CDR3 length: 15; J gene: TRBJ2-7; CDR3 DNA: TGTGCCAGCAGCGCCGGACTAGCGGGGACCTACGAGCAGTACTTC; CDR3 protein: CASSAGLAGTYEQYF
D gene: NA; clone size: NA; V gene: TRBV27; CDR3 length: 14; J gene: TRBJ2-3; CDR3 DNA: TGTGCCAGCAGTTTTGGGGGCTCTTTAAATACGCAGTATTTT; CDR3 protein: CASSFGGSLNTQYF
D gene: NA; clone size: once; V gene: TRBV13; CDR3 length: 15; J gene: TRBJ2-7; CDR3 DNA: TGTGCCAGCAGCTTAGGCCTCGGGGGCCCCTACGAGCAGTACTTC; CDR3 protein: CASSLGLGGPYEQYF
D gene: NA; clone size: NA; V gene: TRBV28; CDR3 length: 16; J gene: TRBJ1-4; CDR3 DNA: TGTGCCAGCATCTCGGGGGATTCGGCAACTAATGAAAAACTGTTTTTT; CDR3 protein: CASISGDSATNEKLFF
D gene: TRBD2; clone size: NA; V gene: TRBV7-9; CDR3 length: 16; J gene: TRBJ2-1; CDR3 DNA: TGTGCCAGCAGCCCCCTAGCGGGAGTCGCCTACAATGAGCAGTTCTTC; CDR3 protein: CASSPLAGVAYNEQFF
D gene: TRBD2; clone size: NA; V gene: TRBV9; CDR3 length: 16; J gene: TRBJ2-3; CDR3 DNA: TGTGCCAGCAGCGTAGTGCTAGCGGGGATCACAGATACGCAGTATTTT; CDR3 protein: CASSVVLAGITDTQYF
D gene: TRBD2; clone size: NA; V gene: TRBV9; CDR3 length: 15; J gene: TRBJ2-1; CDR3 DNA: TGTGCCAGCAGCGCCAGCGGGGGGGCCTACAATGAGCAGTTCTTC; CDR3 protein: CASSASGGAYNEQFF
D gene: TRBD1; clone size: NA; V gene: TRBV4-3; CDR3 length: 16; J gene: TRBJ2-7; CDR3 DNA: TGCGCCAGCAGCCAAGATCATGGGACAGTTCTCTACGAGCAGTACTTC; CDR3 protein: CASSQDHGTVLYEQYF
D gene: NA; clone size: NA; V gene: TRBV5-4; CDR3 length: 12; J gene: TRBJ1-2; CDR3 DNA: TGTGCCAGCAGCTTGGACAAATATGGCTACACCTTC; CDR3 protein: CASSLDKYGYTF
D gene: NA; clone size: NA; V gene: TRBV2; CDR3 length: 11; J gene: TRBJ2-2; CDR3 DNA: TGTGCCAGCAGTGAAACCGGGGAGCTGTTTTTT; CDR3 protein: CASSETGELFF
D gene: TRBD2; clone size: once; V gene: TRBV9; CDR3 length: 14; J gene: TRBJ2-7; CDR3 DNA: TGTGCCAGCAGCGGTAGCGGGGGTGGAATGGAGCAGTACTTC; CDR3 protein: CASSGSGGGMEQYF
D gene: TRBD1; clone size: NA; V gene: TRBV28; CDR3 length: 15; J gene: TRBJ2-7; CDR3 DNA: TGTGCCAGCAGTTTATCGACAGGGGGTTTCTACGAGCAGTACTTC; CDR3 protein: CASSLSTGGFYEQYF
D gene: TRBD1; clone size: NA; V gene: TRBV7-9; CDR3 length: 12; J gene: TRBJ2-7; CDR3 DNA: TGTGCCAGCACCCCGACAGGGGACGAGCAGTACTTC; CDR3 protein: CASTPTGDEQYF
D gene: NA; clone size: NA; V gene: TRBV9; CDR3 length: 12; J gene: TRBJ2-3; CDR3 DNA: TGTGCCAGCAGGTCGGGGCGGGATACGCAGTATTTT; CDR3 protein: CASRSGRDTQYF
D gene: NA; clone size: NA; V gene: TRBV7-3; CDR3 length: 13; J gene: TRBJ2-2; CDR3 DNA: TGTGCCAGCAGCTTAACCAGGGTCGGGGAGCTGTTTTTT; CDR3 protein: CASSLTRVGELFF
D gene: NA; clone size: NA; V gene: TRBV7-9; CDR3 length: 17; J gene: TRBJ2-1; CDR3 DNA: TGTGCCAGCAGCTTAGTAGGGGGGGCAGGTACCTACAATGAGCAGTTCTTC; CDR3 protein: CASSLVGGAGTYNEQFF
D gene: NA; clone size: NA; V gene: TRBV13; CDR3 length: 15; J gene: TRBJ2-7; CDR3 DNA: TGTGCCAGCAGCCTTGTGGGGGGCGCCTCCTACGAGCAGTACTTC; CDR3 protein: CASSLVGGASYEQYF
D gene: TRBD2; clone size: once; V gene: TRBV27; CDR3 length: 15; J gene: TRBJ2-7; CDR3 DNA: TGTGCCAGCAGTTCTTTAGCGGGGGGAATGTACGAGCAGTACTTC; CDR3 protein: CASSSLAGGMYEQYF